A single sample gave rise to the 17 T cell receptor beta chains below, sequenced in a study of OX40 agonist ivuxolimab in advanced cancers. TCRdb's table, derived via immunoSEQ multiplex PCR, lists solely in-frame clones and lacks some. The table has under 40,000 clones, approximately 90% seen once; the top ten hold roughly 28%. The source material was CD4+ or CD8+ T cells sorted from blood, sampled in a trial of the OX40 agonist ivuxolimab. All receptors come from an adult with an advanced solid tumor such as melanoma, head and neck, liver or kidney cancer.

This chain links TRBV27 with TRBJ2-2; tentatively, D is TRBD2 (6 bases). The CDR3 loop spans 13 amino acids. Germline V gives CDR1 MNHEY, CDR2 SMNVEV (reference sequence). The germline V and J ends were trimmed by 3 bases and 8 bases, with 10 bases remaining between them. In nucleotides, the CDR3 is TGTGCCAGCAGTTTGCGGGGCTCGGGGGAGCTGTTTTTT. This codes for CASSLRGSGELFF.

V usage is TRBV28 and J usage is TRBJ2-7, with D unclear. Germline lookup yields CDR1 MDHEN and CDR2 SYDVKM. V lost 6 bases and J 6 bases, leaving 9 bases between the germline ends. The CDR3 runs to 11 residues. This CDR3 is CASSLIGEQYF. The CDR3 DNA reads TGTGCCAGCAGCTTGATAGGCGAGCAGTACTTC.

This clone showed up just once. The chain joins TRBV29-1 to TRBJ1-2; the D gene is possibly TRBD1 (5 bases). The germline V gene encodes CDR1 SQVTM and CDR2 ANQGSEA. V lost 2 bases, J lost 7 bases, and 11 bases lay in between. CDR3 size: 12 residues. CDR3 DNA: TGCAGCGTTGAAACGGGGGGGGTTGGCTACACCTTC. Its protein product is CSVETGGVGYTF.

CDR3 residues: CASSRKELGSYEQYF. The CDR3 region has the DNA TGTGCCAGCAGCCGCAAGGAACTTGGTTCCTACGAGCAGTACTTC. The chain recombines TRBV21-1 with TRBJ2-7. TRBV21-1 corresponds to a pseudogene. This CDR3 region has 15 residues.

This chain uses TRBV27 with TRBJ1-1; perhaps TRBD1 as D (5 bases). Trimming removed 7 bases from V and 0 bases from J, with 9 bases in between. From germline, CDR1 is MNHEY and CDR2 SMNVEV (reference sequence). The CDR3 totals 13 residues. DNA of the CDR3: TGTGCCAGCACTTCGGGGCTGAACACTGAAGCTTTCTTT. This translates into CASTSGLNTEAFF.

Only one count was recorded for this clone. The CDR3 region is CASSINVDTEAFF. For the CDR3, the DNA is TGTGCCAGTAGTATAAATGTGGACACTGAAGCTTTCTTT. The chain combines TRBV19 with TRBJ1-1; D is uncertain. Between the trimmed V and J ends, which lost 2 bases and 3 bases, there was a span of 7 bases. This CDR3 has 13 amino acids. Germline V lookup: CDR1 LNHDA, CDR2 SQIVND (reference sequence).

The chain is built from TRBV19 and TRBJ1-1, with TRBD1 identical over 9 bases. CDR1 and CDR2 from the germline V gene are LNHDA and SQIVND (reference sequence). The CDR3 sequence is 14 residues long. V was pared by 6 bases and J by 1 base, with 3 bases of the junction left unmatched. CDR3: CASRDRGPNTEAFF. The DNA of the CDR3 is TGTGCCAGTAGGGACAGGGGACCGAACACTGAAGCTTTCTTT.

The CDR3 is CASSWGSGTPYEQYF. The CDR3 coding sequence is TGTGCCAGCAGTTGGGGGTCGGGGACGCCGTACGAGCAGTACTTC. The J gene is TRBJ2-7, the V gene TRBV28; tentatively, D is TRBD1 or TRBD2 (5 bases each). In germline, CDR1 is MDHEN, CDR2 SYDVKM. Between the trimmed V and J ends, which lost 4 bases and 4 bases, there was a span of 17 bases. CDR3 length: 15 amino acids. The variable domain in full, completed from reference TRBV28 and TRBJ2-7, reads DVKVTQSSRYLVKRTGEKVFLECVQDMDHENMFWYRQDPGLGLRLIYFSYDVKMKEKGDIPEGYSVSREKKERFSLILESASTNQTSMYLCASSWGSGTPYEQYFGPGTRLTVT.

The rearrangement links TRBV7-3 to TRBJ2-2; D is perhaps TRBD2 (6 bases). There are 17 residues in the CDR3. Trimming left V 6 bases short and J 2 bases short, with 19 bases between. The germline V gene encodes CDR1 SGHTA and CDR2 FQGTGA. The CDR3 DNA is TGTGCCAGCAGATCCTCCGGGGACTTCCAAAACACCGGGGAGCTGTTTTTT. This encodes CASRSSGDFQNTGELFF.

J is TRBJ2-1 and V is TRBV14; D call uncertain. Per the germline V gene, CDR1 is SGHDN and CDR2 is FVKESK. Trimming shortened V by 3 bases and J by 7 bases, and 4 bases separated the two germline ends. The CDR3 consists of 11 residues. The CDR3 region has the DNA TGTGCCAGCAGCCAGGGAAATGAGCAGTTCTTC. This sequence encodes CASSQGNEQFF.

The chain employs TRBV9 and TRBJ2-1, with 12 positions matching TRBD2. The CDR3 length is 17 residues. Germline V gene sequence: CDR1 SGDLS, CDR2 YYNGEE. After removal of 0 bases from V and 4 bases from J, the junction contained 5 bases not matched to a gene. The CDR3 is CASSVGSGLAGYNEQFF. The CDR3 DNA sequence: TGTGCCAGCAGCGTAGGCTCGGGACTAGCGGGTTACAATGAGCAGTTCTTC.

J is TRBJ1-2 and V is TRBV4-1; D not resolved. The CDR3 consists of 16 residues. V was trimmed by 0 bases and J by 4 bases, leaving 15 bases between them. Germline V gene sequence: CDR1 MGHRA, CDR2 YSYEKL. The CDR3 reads CASSQEAPTPSYGYTF. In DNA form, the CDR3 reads TGCGCCAGCAGCCAAGAGGCCCCGACACCTTCCTATGGCTACACCTTC.

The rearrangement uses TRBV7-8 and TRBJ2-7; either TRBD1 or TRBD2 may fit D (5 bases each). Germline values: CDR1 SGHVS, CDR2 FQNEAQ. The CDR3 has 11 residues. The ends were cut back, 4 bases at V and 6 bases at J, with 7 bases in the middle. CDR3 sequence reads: CASSSGPEQYF. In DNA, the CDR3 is TGTGCCAGCAGCTCGGGACCCGAGCAGTACTTC.

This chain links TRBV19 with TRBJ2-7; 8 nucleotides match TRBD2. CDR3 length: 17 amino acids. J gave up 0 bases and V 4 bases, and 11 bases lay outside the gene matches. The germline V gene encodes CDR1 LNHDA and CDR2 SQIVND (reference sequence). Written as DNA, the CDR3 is TGTGCCAGTAGTACCTCCTGGTCGGGAGGGACCTCCTACGAGCAGTACTTC. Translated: CASSTSWSGGTSYEQYF.

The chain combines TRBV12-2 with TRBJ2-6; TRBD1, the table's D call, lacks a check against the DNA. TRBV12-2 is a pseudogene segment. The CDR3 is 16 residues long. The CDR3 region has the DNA TGTGCAAGTCGCTTCCTAGGGGCTGGAGGGGCCAACGTCCTGACTTTC. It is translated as CASRFLGAGGANVLTF.

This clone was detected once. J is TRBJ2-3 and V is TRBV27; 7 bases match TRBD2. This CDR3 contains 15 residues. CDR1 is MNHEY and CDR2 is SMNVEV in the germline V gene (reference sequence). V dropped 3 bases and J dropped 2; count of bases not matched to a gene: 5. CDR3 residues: CASSLGLADTDTQYF. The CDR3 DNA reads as TGTGCCAGCAGTTTGGGTCTAGCGGACACAGATACGCAGTATTTT.

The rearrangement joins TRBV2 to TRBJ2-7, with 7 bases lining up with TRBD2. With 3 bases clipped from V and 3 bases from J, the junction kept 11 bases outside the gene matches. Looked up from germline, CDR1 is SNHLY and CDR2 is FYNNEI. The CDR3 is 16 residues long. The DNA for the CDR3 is TGTGCCAGCAGTGAGGGCGGACTTAGCGGGCGCTACGAGCAGTACTTC. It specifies CASSEGGLSGRYEQYF.